This T cell receptor (beta chain) was recovered during a study of metastatic and nonmetastatic thyroid tumors. In the study overall: Comparison of repertoires was carried out across blood and tumor or nodule tissue from malignant and benign thyroid patients. General study results and limits: Relative to benign nodules, malignant thyroid tumors were reportedly characterized by significantly elevated TCR beta diversity in blood and tumor.

How the authors handled the data: Across clinicopathological groups, CDR3 differences served as the basis for building a distant-metastasis classifier for papillary thyroid cancer. TCRdb re-processed the PCR reads through MiXCR. The V and J calls were determined by TCRdb, not by the authors. The table shows tens of thousands of clones, with roughly 15% occurring only once. Per germline, CDR1 SGDLS and CDR2 YYNGEE. Losses at the gene ends were 4 bases for V and 4 bases for J; bases not matched to a gene: 8. The CDR3 is 15 residues long. All patients were treatment-naive before thyroid surgery. This clone was seen ten or more times. As yet, its antigen is unknown. Other DNA variants within this sample encode the same CDR3.

The receptor comes from a male donor with papillary thyroid cancer or a benign thyroid nodule (not recorded which). Some clones in this sample may be carry-over from other donors' samples. Sequenced sample: blood. The V call is TRBV9, the J call TRBJ2-7; 10 bases agree with TRBD1. DNA for the CDR3: TGTGCCAGCAGCATCCGGGACAGGGGACCTTACGAGCAGTACTTC. This gives the protein CASSIRDRGPYEQYF. The full variable domain, in which reference TRBV9 and TRBJ2-7 provide the parts outside the CDR3, is DSGVTQTPKHLITATGQRVTLRCSPRSGDLSVYWYQQSLDQGLQFLIQYYNGEERAKGNILERFSAQQFPDLHSELNLSSLELGDSALYFCASSIRDRGPYEQYFGPGTRLTVT.